This TCR beta chain was obtained from a study of blood T cell repertoires in COVID-19. Across the whole study: Sites across the United States, Italy and Spain contributed samples from acute and convalescent COVID-19. T cells, B-cell-depleted T cells, or PBMCs supplied cDNA or gDNA.

CDR1 and CDR2 (germline): LNHDA, SQIVND (reference sequence). The CDR3 contains 16 residues. V trimming: 8 bases; J trimming: 3 bases; junction bases outside the gene matches: 8. Source study methods: Reference gene primer amplification gave estimated nucleated cell counts. Profiling relied on immunoSEQ multiplex PCR, and the TCRdb table lists in-frame clones only, not all of them. V and J calls and clone size are copied from that table; D and trimming were computed from the DNA. The sample contains approximately 130,000 clones, more than 80% of which appear only once. Sequencing used peripheral blood. The J gene is TRBJ2-6, the V gene TRBV19; TRBD1 matches at 9 bases. This TCR derives from a human donor in a cohort sampled during active COVID-19. CDR3 nucleotides: TGTGCCAGTCAGGACAGGGGAAGCTTTGGGGCCAACGTCCTGACTTTC. Translating gives CASQDRGSFGANVLTF.